What follows describes a single T cell receptor beta chain. The data are from a study of blood T cell repertoires in COVID-19. Method: immunoSEQ multiplex PCR; TCRdb's copy keeps in-frame clones and lacks some. Here the sample spans a few hundred thousand clones, over 75% being singletons. Trimming left V 1 base short and J 9 bases short, with 13 bases between. The CDR3 contains 14 residues. Germline V gene lookup returns CDR1 MDHEN and CDR2 SYDVKM. This receptor was taken from a middle-aged man with active or convalescent COVID-19. This chain joins TRBV28 and TRBJ1-5, with D hard to call. Sample: peripheral blood. The CDR3 DNA follows: TGTGCCAGCAGTTTATCCGGTCGCATCGGGCCCCAGCATTTT. As protein: CASSLSGRIGPQHF.